This is a list of T cell receptor beta chains from one sample in a study of blood T cell repertoires in COVID-19. Sequenced by immunoSEQ multiplex PCR; TCRdb stores in-frame clones only, minus some. Of some 400,000 clones in the sample, roughly 86% were seen once. Sequenced material: peripheral blood. These receptors came from a human donor with acute or convalescent COVID-19. The donor label of this sample is uncertain. Each CDR3 is given without its conserved first and last residue.

v_call	j_call	cdr3_aa
TRBV5-1	TRBJ2-7	ASSLDPYYSYEQY
TRBV2	TRBJ1-6	ASRGERGLGSPLH
TRBV30	TRBJ1-2	AWSYGRAHGYT
TRBV2	TRBJ1-6	ASSDIQNNSPLH
TRBV7-2	TRBJ1-2	ASSPQQGNYGYT
TRBV5-1	TRBJ1-1	ASSLGGQNTEAF
TRBV15	TRBJ2-5	ATSRDGGTGKETQY
TRBV7-9	TRBJ1-1	ASSLVEGLTEAF
TRBV19	TRBJ2-3	ASKSSGRTDTQY
TRBV19	TRBJ1-5	ASSIGAVSNQPQH
TRBV14	TRBJ1-1	ASSLGRGTEAF
TRBV7-6	TRBJ2-3	ASSLDQRGTDTQY
TRBV19	TRBJ1-1	ASSIDTGQWNTEAF
TRBV10-2	TRBJ1-5	ASMAGINQPQH
TRBV5-5	TRBJ2-5	ASSPFPGGQETQY
TRBV5-1	TRBJ2-3	ASSMTSVSTDTQY
TRBV28	TRBJ1-5	ASSFVGQGAWGNQPQH
TRBV19	TRBJ1-6	ASNTAGTGSPLH
TRBV12-3/TRBV12-4	TRBJ1-1	ASSLGQGTEAF
TRBV9	TRBJ2-7	ASSPGLADYEQY
TRBV20-1	TRBJ2-1	SALGFNEQF
TRBV7-8	TRBJ1-5	ASSLRAVNREGSQPQH
TRBV3-1/TRBV3-2	TRBJ1-2	ASSQETGGEWHGYT